This TCR beta chain was sequenced during a study of tumor and adjacent non-tumor tissue in lung cancer. Turning to the study itself: The cohort had around eleven adenocarcinoma, 2 squamous cell and 1 small cell patients.

A modified ARM-PCR protocol with three rounds of nested PCR amplified TCRbeta. TCRdb reanalysed the multiplex PCR reads using MiXCR and keeps one entry per CDR3 protein. This sample has under 150,000 distinct CDR3 sequences, with around 60% found just once. General study findings and limits: Normal lung showed higher cumulative top 100 clone frequency than tumor.

Germline-derived CDR1 and CDR2 are DFQATT and SNEGSKA (reference sequence). The CDR3 is 15 amino acids. Notes on this clonotype: Its specificity is not known. The junction differs from germline at one of its ends, possibly a read error.

The template was RNA from unsorted bulk tissue. This receptor was obtained from a man in his sixties with small cell lung cancer. This sequence joins TRBV20-1 and TRBJ2-2; 11 nucleotides line up with TRBD2. The sample comprised lung tumor tissue. Written as DNA, the CDR3 is TGCAGTGCTTCCCTAGCGGGAGGAATCACCGGGGAGCTGTCTTTT. As protein: CSASLAGGITGELSF.